This passage covers 2 T cell receptor beta chains from one sample sequenced in a study of monozygotic twins with inflammatory bowel disease. TCRdb re-called the 5' RACE reads; one entry per CDR3 protein, DNA not given. The table lists 440,000 or so distinct CDR3 sequences. Material: blood. Receptors originate from a human donor with ulcerative colitis or Crohn's disease, or a healthy co-twin of an affected twin (not recorded which).

CDR3 protein: CASNNFFYGYTF. The genes are TRBV6-1 and TRBJ1-2. Germline CDR1 and CDR2: MNHNS and SASEGT. The CDR3 runs 12 residues.

V is TRBV7-8 and J is TRBJ2-1; TCRdb names TRBD2, which stays unverified in the absence of DNA. Germline CDR1 is SGHVS and CDR2 is FQNEAQ. This CDR3 region has 19 residues. The CDR3 region is CASSSGQGLSSGRGNEQFF.